One sample yielded the 20 T cell receptor beta chains listed below, sequenced in a study of monozygotic twins with inflammatory bowel disease (dated by TCRdb to 2018 to 2020). Library generation was performed with 5' RACE. The sequencer was an Illumina HiSeq 2500. Once TCRdb had reprocessed the reads, it stored one entry per CDR3 protein sequence and supplied no DNA. The data table for this sample lists approximately 110,000 distinct CDR3 sequences. Of the sample, around 12% is held by the ten largest clones. The material sequenced was blood. The source is a human donor with ulcerative colitis or Crohn's disease, or a healthy co-twin of an affected twin (not recorded which).

The chain has TRBV4-2 and TRBJ2-5; the D call from TCRdb, TRBD2, cannot be confirmed without DNA. CDR3 length equals 14 residues. Germline V gives CDR1 LGHNA, CDR2 YNFKEQ. CDR3 amino acids: CASSPLGGSETQYF.

The chain employs TRBV29-1 and TRBJ1-1; the TCRdb D gene call, TRBD1, has no DNA to confirm it. Germline values: CDR1 SQVTM, CDR2 ANQGSEA. The CDR3 has 15 residues. CDR3 in amino acids: CSVGAGWGMNTEAFF.

This chain connects TRBV5-1 to TRBJ2-3; TCRdb gives TRBD1 as the D gene, but with no DNA this cannot be confirmed. Germline V gene data show CDR1 as SGHRS and CDR2 as YFSETQ. The CDR3 is made up of 16 amino acids. This chain's CDR3 is CASSSGWGPVTDTQYF.

The chain joins TRBV5-4 to TRBJ2-5; TCRdb indicates TRBD2, and absent DNA this call remains unverified. Germline CDR1 and CDR2: SGHNT and YYREEE (reference sequence). The CDR3 sequence is 13 residues long. CDR3 in amino acids: CASSVDYRGTQYF.

J is TRBJ1-1 and V is TRBV9. The CDR3 spans 15 residues. CDR1 and CDR2 from the germline V gene are SGDLS and YYNGEE. CDR3 amino acids: CASTKGGTGVTEAFF. The variable domain in full, with the rest retrieved from reference TRBV9 and TRBJ1-1, is DSGVTQTPKHLITATGQRVTLRCSPRSGDLSVYWYQQSLDQGLQFLIQYYNGEERAKGNILERFSAQQFPDLHSELNLSSLELGDSALYFCASTKGGTGVTEAFFGQGTRLTVV.

The J gene is TRBJ1-2, the V gene TRBV20-1; TCRdb reports TRBD1, a call that lacks DNA to check it against. In germline, CDR1 is DFQATT, CDR2 SNEGSKA (reference sequence). CDR3 length: 13 amino acids. CDR3 sequence reads: CSVSWGRNYGYTF.

This chain connects TRBV12-3 or TRBV12-4 to TRBJ2-5; as DNA is missing, the TRBD1 call by TCRdb cannot be tested. This CDR3 is 15 amino acids long. The CDR3 sequence: CASSWDSASGETQYF.

This chain uses TRBV24-1 with TRBJ2-1. This CDR3 comprises 14 residues. Germline CDR1 and CDR2: KGHDR and SFDVKD. The chain's CDR3 is CATSSESSYNEQFF.

This chain uses TRBV6-1 with TRBJ1-6. Germline lookup yields CDR1 MNHNS and CDR2 SASEGT. This CDR3 spans 13 amino acids. This chain's CDR3 is CASHHPYNSPLHF.

This sequence joins TRBV12-3 or TRBV12-4 and TRBJ2-3; TCRdb names TRBD1, which stays unverified in the absence of DNA. The CDR3 has 15 residues. CDR3 in amino acids: CASSLGTGSTDTQYF.

The V gene is TRBV21-1, the J gene TRBJ2-1; as DNA is missing, the TRBD2 call by TCRdb cannot be tested. TRBV21-1 is flagged as a pseudogene. The length of the CDR3 is 19 residues. CDR3 amino acids: CASSSQTSGGPDPYNEQFF.

The CDR3 reads CSDRSPNTEAFF. J is TRBJ1-1 and V is TRBV20-1; lacking DNA, the TRBD1 call made by TCRdb goes unchecked. Germline lookup yields CDR1 DFQATT and CDR2 SNEGSKA (reference sequence). This CDR3 has 12 residues.

This rearrangement joins TRBV2 to TRBJ2-5. Germline CDR1 reads SNHLY; CDR2 reads FYNNEI. The CDR3 loop spans 13 amino acids. CDR3 sequence reads: CASSVMGFETQYF. Variable domain in full (rest from reference TRBV2 and TRBJ2-5): EPEVTQTPSHQVTQMGQEVILRCVPISNHLYFYWYRQILGQKVEFLVSFYNNEISEKSEIFDDQFSVERPDGSNFTLKIRSTKLEDSAMYFCASSVMGFETQYFGPGTRLLVL.

The chain has TRBV5-1 and TRBJ2-3; TCRdb selects TRBD2, and the lack of DNA leaves this call unchecked. Germline CDR1 is SGHRS and CDR2 is YFSETQ. The CDR3 totals 14 residues. CDR3 protein: CASSRLGELDTQYF.

The chain recombines TRBV18 with TRBJ2-1; TCRdb reports TRBD1, a call that lacks DNA to check it against. This CDR3 is built from 15 residues. Germline V gene lookup returns CDR1 KGHSH and CDR2 LQKENI. CDR3 in amino acids: CASSPSGGTRDEQFF. Based on the CDR3 plus reference TRBV18 and TRBJ2-1, the full variable domain is NAGVMQNPRHLVRRRGQEARLRCSPMKGHSHVYWYRQLPEEGLKFMVYLQKENIIDESGMPKERFSAEFPKEGPSILRIQQVVRGDSAAYFCASSPSGGTRDEQFFGPGTRLTVL.

V gene TRBV27 combines with J gene TRBJ1-1. CDR1 is MNHEY, CDR2 SMNVEV, per germline (reference sequence). CDR3 length: 15 amino acids. This CDR3 reads CASSSPGRAITEAFF.

J is TRBJ2-1 and V is TRBV7-9; TCRdb designates TRBD1, a call that cannot be tested without DNA. The germline V gene has CDR1 SEHNR and CDR2 FQNEAQ (reference sequence). The CDR3 totals 17 residues. CDR3 sequence reads: CASSQQPGHSSYNEQFF.

The chain links TRBV20-1 to TRBJ2-5; TCRdb's D call of TRBD1 is untestable without DNA. The CDR3 covers 14 residues. Germline V gene sequence: CDR1 DFQATT, CDR2 SNEGSKA (reference sequence). CDR3 region: CSASRGQVQETQYF.

The chain joins TRBV6-1 to TRBJ1-4; TCRdb indicates TRBD1, and absent DNA this call remains unverified. The CDR3 is 15 amino acids. Germline CDR1 reads MNHNS; CDR2 reads SASEGT. CDR3 protein: CASSTTGTGNEKLFF.

V is TRBV30 and J is TRBJ1-1; checking the TCRdb D call of TRBD1 is not possible without DNA. Germline lookup yields CDR1 GTSNPN and CDR2 SVGIG (reference sequence). The CDR3 length is 13 residues. The CDR3 loop reads CAWSAQGGRDAFF.